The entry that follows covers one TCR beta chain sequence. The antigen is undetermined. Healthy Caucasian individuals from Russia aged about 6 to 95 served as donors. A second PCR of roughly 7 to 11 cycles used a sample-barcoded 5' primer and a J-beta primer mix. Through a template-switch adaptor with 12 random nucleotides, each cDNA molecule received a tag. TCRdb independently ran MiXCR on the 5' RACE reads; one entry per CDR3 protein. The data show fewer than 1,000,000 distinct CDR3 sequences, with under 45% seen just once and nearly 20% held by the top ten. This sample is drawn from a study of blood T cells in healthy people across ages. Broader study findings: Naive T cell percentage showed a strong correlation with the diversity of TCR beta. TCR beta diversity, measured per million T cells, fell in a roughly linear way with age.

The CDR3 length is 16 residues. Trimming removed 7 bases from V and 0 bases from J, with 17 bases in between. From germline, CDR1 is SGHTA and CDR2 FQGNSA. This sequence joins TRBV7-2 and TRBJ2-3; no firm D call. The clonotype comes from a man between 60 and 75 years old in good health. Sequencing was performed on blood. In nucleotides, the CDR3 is TGTGCCAGCACCCTAACTCTCAGGCCTAGCACAGATACGCAGTATTTT. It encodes CASTLTLRPSTDTQYF.